This passage covers 30 T cell receptor beta chains from one sample sequenced in a study of OX40 agonist ivuxolimab in advanced cancers. Sequencing used immunoSEQ multiplex PCR; TCRdb keeps in-frame clones, though not all of them. Of about 61,000 clones in the sample, approximately 90% are singletons; the top ten hold roughly 1.1%. Sequenced here: CD4+ or CD8+ T cells sorted from blood, sampled in a trial of the OX40 agonist ivuxolimab. All receptors come from an adult with an advanced solid tumor such as melanoma, head and neck, liver or kidney cancer.

This sequence joins TRBV10-2 and TRBJ1-1, with D tentatively TRBD1 (5 bases). The CDR3 sequence is 13 residues long. Germline assignment: CDR1 WSHSY and CDR2 SAAADI. Trimming pared 6 bases from V and 1 base from J, leaving 9 bases between. The chain's CDR3 is CASRGLTNTEAFF. The CDR3 DNA sequence: TGCGCCAGCAGGGGACTTACGAACACTGAAGCTTTCTTT.

As for this clone: Sequence at one end of the junction differs from germline and may be a read error. The rearrangement links TRBV10-3 to TRBJ1-6; a weak D match, TRBD1 (5 bases). The CDR3 is 15 residues long. Germline V gives CDR1 ENHRY, CDR2 SYGVKD. The CDR3 is CAISESKGLNSPPHF. DNA for the CDR3: TGTGCCATCAGTGAGTCCAAGGGGTTAAATTCACCCCCCCACTTT.

The V gene is TRBV15, the J gene TRBJ1-5; 9 bases are shared with TRBD1. With V trimmed by 0 bases and J by 4 bases, 10 bases remained unmatched. The CDR3 is made up of 18 amino acids. CDR1 and CDR2 (germline): LNHNV, YYDKDF (reference sequence). The CDR3 protein is CATSRESPATGGNQPQHF. In nucleotides, the CDR3 is TGTGCCACCAGCAGAGAATCTCCCGCGACAGGGGGAAATCAGCCCCAGCATTTT.

The table lists this clone with a few counts. The rearrangement joins TRBV30 to TRBJ1-2, with 7 bases that match TRBD1. The length of the CDR3 is 16 residues. V lost 2 bases and J lost 0; bases outside the gene matches: 9. Germline CDR1 reads GTSNPN; CDR2 reads SVGIG (reference sequence). The DNA for the CDR3 is TGTGCCTGGAGTCGACCGGGACAGCGAACTAACTATGGCTACACCTTC. Its protein product is CAWSRPGQRTNYGYTF.

V and J are TRBV6-5 and TRBJ2-2, with a weak D call TRBD1 (5 bases). CDR3 size: 14 residues. Germline V gene lookup returns CDR1 MNHEY and CDR2 SVGAGI. Between the trimmed V and J ends, which lost 6 bases and 0 bases, there was a span of 8 bases. The CDR3 protein is CASRLQANTGELFF. The CDR3, as DNA: TGTGCCAGCAGATTACAGGCGAACACCGGGGAGCTGTTTTTT.

The CDR3 DNA is TGCAGCGTTGGGATCCAGGGGTTGGATAATGAAAAACTGTTTTTT. It is translated as CSVGIQGLDNEKLFF. V usage is TRBV29-1 and J usage is TRBJ1-4, with a tentative D call TRBD1 (6 bases). The V end lost 4 bases, the J end lost 4 bases, and 16 bases lay between the germline ends. This CDR3 spans 15 amino acids. Germline V lookup: CDR1 SQVTM, CDR2 ANQGSEA.

This clone was picked up one time. The rearrangement uses TRBV4-1 and TRBJ2-2; TRBD2 aligns across 11 bases. V shed 4 bases, J shed 3 bases, and the junction held 4 bases outside the gene matches. The germline gives CDR1 MGHRA, CDR2 YSYEKL. The CDR3 is made up of 16 amino acids. The CDR3 DNA reads TGCGCCAGCAGCCTACTAGCGGGGGTGGACACCGGGGAGCTGTTTTTT. Translation: CASSLLAGVDTGELFF.

V and J are TRBV4-1 and TRBJ1-1; D unclear. Trimming shortened V by 0 bases and J by 5 bases, and 7 bases separated the two germline ends. The CDR3 length is 13 residues. Germline V lookup: CDR1 MGHRA, CDR2 YSYEKL. The chain's CDR3 is CASSQEPRTEAFF. CDR3 in DNA: TGCGCCAGCAGCCAAGAACCGCGTACTGAAGCTTTCTTT.

This clone has ten or more counts. The V gene is TRBV5-5, the J gene TRBJ2-7, with 7 bases aligning to TRBD2. This CDR3 contains 17 residues. Per the germline V gene, CDR1 is SGHKS and CDR2 is YYEKEE (reference sequence). V was pared by 4 bases and J by 2 bases, with 15 bases of the junction left unmatched. The CDR3: CASSPPLQRGGAYEQYF. The CDR3 nucleotides are TGTGCCAGCAGCCCACCCCTACAGCGGGGCGGGGCCTACGAGCAGTACTTC. Full variable domain (outside the CDR3, taken from reference TRBV5-5 and TRBJ2-7): DAGVTQSPTHLIKTRGQQVTLRCSPISGHKSVSWYQQVLGQGPQFIFQYYEKEERGRGNFPDRFSARQFPNYSSELNVNALLLGDSALYLCASSPPLQRGGAYEQYFGPGTRLTVT.

The V and J genes are TRBV7-9 and TRBJ1-3, with D possibly being TRBD1 (6 bases). The V end lost 3 bases, the J end lost 0 bases, and 12 bases lay between the germline ends. Germline V CDR1 and CDR2: SEHNR, FQNEAQ (reference sequence). This CDR3 contains 16 residues. The CDR3 here is CASSFTGASSGNTIYF. The CDR3 DNA sequence: TGTGCCAGCAGCTTCACGGGGGCCAGCTCTGGAAACACCATATATTTT.

V and J are TRBV11-2 and TRBJ1-2, with D hard to call. CDR1 and CDR2 (germline): SGHAT, FQNNGV. V was trimmed by 2 bases and J by 1 base, leaving 11 bases between them. This CDR3 has 15 residues. The CDR3 region is CASSLQRQNNYGYTF. The CDR3 coding sequence is TGTGCCAGCAGCTTACAGCGGCAAAATAACTATGGCTACACCTTC.

The chain couples TRBV18 to TRBJ2-3; 12 bases align to TRBD1. V trimming: 4 bases; J trimming: 5 bases; junction bases outside the gene matches: 4. Germline assignment: CDR1 KGHSH and CDR2 LQKENI. CDR3 length equals 15 residues. CDR3 protein: CASSRDRGQGDTQYF. The CDR3 DNA is TGTGCCAGCTCACGGGACAGGGGGCAGGGAGATACGCAGTATTTT. The full variable domain, its missing parts supplied by reference TRBV18 and TRBJ2-3, is NAGVMQNPRHLVRRRGQEARLRCSPMKGHSHVYWYRQLPEEGLKFMVYLQKENIIDESGMPKERFSAEFPKEGPSILRIQQVVRGDSAAYFCASSRDRGQGDTQYFGPGTRLTVL.

This clone was seen a handful of times. A junction boundary mismatches the germline segment, possibly from a read error. V and J are TRBV7-9 and TRBJ2-7; TRBD2 might be the D (6 bases). The length of the CDR3 is 15 residues. Germline lookup yields CDR1 SEHNR and CDR2 FQNEAQ (reference sequence). The CDR3 region has the DNA TGTGCCAGCACCTTAACAGGAGGGACCTCCTACGAGCAGTACTTC. It is translated as CASTLTGGTSYEQYF.

J is TRBJ2-5 and V is TRBV5-4, with D tentatively TRBD1 (5 bases). CDR3 length: 14 amino acids. Trimming cost V 4 bases and J 2 bases, with 12 bases left between them. Per germline, CDR1 SGHNT and CDR2 YYREEE (reference sequence). This chain's CDR3 is CASSPQGFQETQYF. The CDR3 coding sequence is TGTGCCAGCAGCCCCCAGGGTTTTCAAGAGACCCAGTACTTC.

The rearrangement joins TRBV6-6 to TRBJ1-2; 7 bases are a match to TRBD1. The germline V gene has CDR1 MNHNY and CDR2 SVGAGI (reference sequence). The CDR3 spans 15 residues. V shed 4 bases, J shed 4 bases, and the junction held 9 bases outside the gene matches. The CDR3 sequence is CASSFQTGPAYGYTF. As DNA, the CDR3 is TGTGCCAGCAGTTTCCAGACAGGGCCAGCCTATGGCTACACCTTC.

This clone was detected only once. The V call is TRBV5-1, the J call TRBJ2-6; the match to TRBD1 covers 8 bases. There are 18 residues in the CDR3. V gave up 0 bases and J gave up 0 bases; unmatched junction bases: 5. CDR1 is SGHRS, CDR2 YFSETQ, per germline. For the CDR3, the DNA is TGCGCCAGCAGCTTGGTTGGACAGGGCCTCTCTGGGGCCAACGTCCTGACTTTC. Amino acids: CASSLVGQGLSGANVLTF.

The chain combines TRBV5-6 with TRBJ1-2; 9 nucleotides agree with TRBD1. This CDR3 comprises 14 residues. V lost 6 bases, J lost 5 bases, and 8 bases stayed unmatched. Germline CDR1 reads SGHDT; CDR2 reads YYEEEE. CDR3 loop: CASKQDRGRYGYTF. The CDR3 DNA reads TGTGCCAGCAAACAGGACAGGGGCAGGTATGGCTACACCTTC.

The CDR3 nucleotides are TGCAGTGCTTTAGGCCAGGCTGAAGCTTTCTTT. Its translation: CSALGQAEAFF. This chain joins TRBV20-1 and TRBJ1-1; D unclear. Trimming left V 5 bases short and J 6 bases short, with 10 bases between. This CDR3 has 11 residues. Germline CDR1 and CDR2: DFQATT and SNEGSKA (reference sequence).

The V and J genes are TRBV9 and TRBJ2-7; 7 bases agree with TRBD1. Per germline, CDR1 SGDLS and CDR2 YYNGEE. V lost 2 bases, J lost 3 bases, and 5 bases stayed unmatched. The CDR3 sequence is 14 residues long. Here the CDR3 reads CASSVHRGGYEQYF. In nucleotides, the CDR3 is TGTGCCAGCAGCGTCCACAGGGGTGGCTACGAGCAGTACTTC.

The rearrangement uses TRBV14 and TRBJ1-2; 7 bases line up with TRBD1. The CDR3 sequence is 14 residues long. Looked up from germline, CDR1 is SGHDN and CDR2 is FVKESK. Trimming cost V 5 bases and J 7 bases; bases outside gene matches: 10. As DNA, the CDR3 is TGTGCCAGCAGCTTCCGACAGGGTGAGGTTGGCTACACCTTC. Encoded protein: CASSFRQGEVGYTF. The full variable domain, with the rest looked up from reference TRBV14 and TRBJ1-2, is EAGVTQFPSHSVIEKGQTVTLRCDPISGHDNLYWYRRVMGKEIKFLLHFVKESKQDESGMPNNRFLAERTGGTYSTLKVQPAELEDSGVYFCASSFRQGEVGYTFGSGTRLTVV.

The CDR3 reads CASRDSNSGNTIYF. The CDR3 DNA is TGTGCCAGCAGGGACTCCAACTCTGGAAACACCATATATTTT. The chain carries TRBV6-1 and TRBJ1-3; D is uncertain. This CDR3 has 14 residues. CDR1 and CDR2 (germline): MNHNS, SASEGT. Trimming cost V 6 bases and J 0 bases, with 9 bases left between them.

This chain uses TRBV14 with TRBJ2-6; D is possibly TRBD2 (6 bases). This CDR3 is 19 amino acids long. V was clipped by 4 bases and J by 4 bases, with 23 bases between them. Germline values: CDR1 SGHDN, CDR2 FVKESK. The CDR3 spells CASSRGGELRASGANVLTF. CDR3 DNA sequence: TGTGCCAGCAGCCGCGGAGGGGAGCTCAGGGCATCCGGGGCCAACGTCCTGACTTTC.

Within the sample, this clone is medium-sized. This chain uses TRBV5-1 with TRBJ2-7; D gene unclear. Per the germline V gene, CDR1 is SGHRS and CDR2 is YFSETQ. This CDR3 contains 11 residues. V was trimmed by 4 bases and J by 2 bases, leaving 4 bases between them. In DNA, the CDR3 is TGCGCCAGCAGCACAACCTACGAGCAGTACTTC. Encoded protein: CASSTTYEQYF.

This clone appeared a single time. The chain recombines TRBV19 with TRBJ1-6, with TRBD1 as a possible D gene (6 bases). The CDR3 consists of 15 residues. The germline V gene encodes CDR1 LNHDA and CDR2 SQIVND (reference sequence). The V gene lost 5 bases and the J gene lost 9 bases, with 17 bases spanning the gap. CDR3 sequence reads: CASSAPGQGRSPLHF. CDR3 DNA: TGTGCCAGTAGTGCCCCCGGGCAGGGGCGTTCACCCCTCCACTTT. The variable domain in full, with the rest retrieved from reference TRBV19 and TRBJ1-6, is DGGITQSPKYLFRKEGQNVTLSCEQNLNHDAMYWYRQDPGQGLRLIYYSQIVNDFQKGDIAEGYSVSREKKESFPLTVTSAQKNPTAFYLCASSAPGQGRSPLHFGNGTRLTVT.

This clone has just one count. The J gene is TRBJ2-7, the V gene TRBV27, with a tentative D call TRBD2 (5 bases). Trimming took off 2 bases at V and 3 bases at J, with 11 bases between the two ends. Germline CDR1 reads MNHEY; CDR2 reads SMNVEV (reference sequence). This CDR3 contains 14 residues. The CDR3 nucleotides are TGTGCCAGCAGTTTAGACCCTCGGGGCTACGAGCAGTACTTC. Protein sequence: CASSLDPRGYEQYF.

The chain recombines TRBV5-1 with TRBJ2-6; 10 positions match TRBD1. The CDR3 contains 18 residues. The germline V gene encodes CDR1 SGHRS and CDR2 YFSETQ. The V gene end was trimmed by 8 bases and the J gene end by 0 bases; junction bases not matched to a gene: 11. CDR3 sequence reads: CASTTGTGVLSGANVLTF. CDR3 coding DNA: TGCGCCAGTACCACCGGGACAGGGGTACTCTCTGGGGCCAACGTCCTGACTTTC. Full variable domain (rest looked up from reference TRBV5-1 and TRBJ2-6): KAGVTQTPRYLIKTRGQQVTLSCSPISGHRSVSWYQQTPGQGLQFLFEYFSETQRNKGNFPGRFSGRQFSNSRSEMNVSTLELGDSALYLCASTTGTGVLSGANVLTFGAGSRLTVL.

The rearrangement links TRBV7-9 to TRBJ1-2; TRBD1 agrees at 9 bases. J lost 7 bases, V lost 5 bases, and 8 bases had no gene match. The CDR3 totals 14 residues. CDR1 and CDR2 from the germline V gene are SEHNR and FQNEAQ (reference sequence). This CDR3 reads CASSRQGEMGGYTF. The CDR3 region has the DNA TGTGCCAGCAGCAGACAGGGGGAGATGGGTGGCTACACCTTC.

The chain carries TRBV4-1 and TRBJ1-2; no clear D. The CDR3 extends over 14 amino acids. Germline CDR1 MGHRA, CDR2 YSYEKL. Trimming left V 0 bases short and J 3 bases short, with 8 bases between. Written as DNA, the CDR3 is TGCGCCAGCAGCCAAGATCCGTCATACTATGGCTACACCTTC. Encoded protein: CASSQDPSYYGYTF.

The rearrangement links TRBV7-6 to TRBJ1-1; D possibly corresponds to TRBD1 (5 bases). This CDR3 is built from 14 residues. The germline V gene has CDR1 SGHVS and CDR2 FNYEAQ. Trimming cost V 1 base and J 5 bases, with 11 bases left between them. The CDR3 sequence: CASSLGGARTEAFF. CDR3 in DNA: TGTGCCAGCAGCTTAGGGGGCGCTCGTACTGAAGCTTTCTTT.

V is TRBV2 and J is TRBJ1-4, with unresolved D. The germline gives CDR1 SNHLY, CDR2 FYNNEI. Deletions cut 6 bases from V and 5 bases from J, with 16 bases between. The CDR3 loop spans 15 amino acids. CDR3 residues: CASRPGPLGNEKLFF. The CDR3 DNA is TGTGCCAGCAGGCCCGGACCGCTGGGGAATGAAAAACTGTTTTTT.